The present entry profiles one TCR beta chain with its context. Its antigen is unidentified. CDR3 length equals 11 residues. Between the trimmed V and J ends, which lost 0 bases and 9 bases, there was a span of 8 bases. Germline CDR1 DFQATT, CDR2 SNEGSKA (reference sequence). This sample stems from a study of blood T cells in healthy people across ages. Study information: Template switching recovered approximately one barcoded beta molecule for every two T cells.

Study outcomes and limitations: The unknown donor CMV status may have confounded expanded clonotype changes.

Primers used in a second PCR of about 7 to 11 cycles were a sample-barcoded 5' primer and a J-beta primer mix. Each cDNA molecule was tagged by a template-switch adaptor that had 12 random nucleotides. Each of the samples gave a minimum of 2.5 million paired-end reads that contained CDR3. MiXCR was run by TCRdb on the 5' RACE reads, yielding one entry per CDR3 protein. The repertoire has hundreds of thousands of distinct CDR3 sequences, about 61% of them found once; the top ten carry more than 25%. The TCR sequence derives from a middle-aged man in good health. The chain joins TRBV20-1 to TRBJ1-2; D is possibly TRBD1 (5 bases). Sequenced material: blood. The DNA of the CDR3 is TGCAGTGCTAGAGACAGGGAAAGCTACACCTTC. Translated: CSARDRESYTF.